A single sample is the source of the 29 T cell receptor beta chains below, sequenced in a study of PD-L1 blockade in urothelial cancer. The table came from immunoSEQ multiplex PCR; TCRdb's copy has only in-frame clones and leaves some out. The top ten clones hold 3% to 4.5% of a sample with approximately 52,000 clones, about 72% of them seen once. This sample comprised PBMCs, obtained around atezolizumab (anti-PD-L1) treatment. The receptors stem from a man aged 70 or older with urothelial cancer.

The chain recombines TRBV7-9 with TRBJ2-7, with 7 bases matching TRBD1. Trimming at V came to 3 bases and at J to 2 bases, leaving 7 bases not matched to a gene. The CDR3 is made up of 15 amino acids. The germline CDR1 and CDR2 sequences are SEHNR and FQNEAQ (reference sequence). The CDR3 nucleotides read TGTGCCAGCAGCTTCCGGGCAGGGGGTACCTACGAGCAGTACTTC. Residues: CASSFRAGGTYEQYF.

The chain recombines TRBV12-5 with TRBJ1-1; tentatively, D is TRBD1 (5 bases). The length of the CDR3 is 15 residues. V was pared by 0 bases and J by 5 bases, with 13 bases between. Germline CDR1 reads LGHNT; CDR2 reads FRNRAP. The CDR3 bases are TGTGCTAGTGGTTTGGTACCAGGGAATAGGACTGAAGCTTTCTTT. Its translation is CASGLVPGNRTEAFF.

V and J are TRBV9 and TRBJ1-1; TRBD1 aligns across 8 bases. From germline, CDR1 is SGDLS and CDR2 YYNGEE. V gave up 3 bases and J gave up 1 base; unmatched junction bases: 8. This CDR3 has 16 amino acids. CDR3 sequence (DNA): TGTGCCAGCAGCGCCTTCAGGGGGCGGACGAACACTGAAGCTTTCTTT. Translation gives CASSAFRGRTNTEAFF.

The V and J genes are TRBV18 and TRBJ1-2; 8 nucleotides agree with TRBD1. The CDR3 has 13 residues. With 3 bases clipped from V and 6 bases from J, the junction kept 3 bases outside the gene matches. The germline V gene encodes CDR1 KGHSH and CDR2 LQKENI. CDR3 loop: CASSPGQVNGYTF. CDR3 nucleotide sequence: TGTGCCAGCTCACCGGGACAGGTGAATGGCTACACCTTC.

The CDR3 loop is CASSFGGGLRGEQYF. In DNA, the CDR3 is TGTGCCAGCAGCTTCGGGGGAGGGTTAAGGGGCGAGCAGTACTTC. The chain recombines TRBV11-3 with TRBJ2-7, with 7 bases that match TRBD2. V lost 3 bases, J lost 6 bases, and 11 bases stayed unmatched. CDR1 SGHNT and CDR2 YENEEA come from the germline V gene. This CDR3 is built from 15 residues. The full variable domain, rest sourced from reference TRBV11-3 and TRBJ2-7, is EAGVVQSPRYKIIEKKQPVAFWCNPISGHNTLYWYLQNLGQGPELLIRYENEEAVDDSQLPKDRFSAERLKGVDSTLKIQPAELGDSAVYLCASSFGGGLRGEQYFGPGTRLTVT.

This clone has just a few counts. This rearrangement joins TRBV9 to TRBJ2-5, with TRBD1 as a possible D gene (5 bases). Germline lookup yields CDR1 SGDLS and CDR2 YYNGEE. This CDR3 is 17 amino acids long. V lost 4 bases to trimming and J lost 5 bases, with 24 bases between them. The chain's CDR3 is CASSPSNPLGVGETQYF. The CDR3 DNA reads TGTGCCAGCAGCCCAAGTAACCCCCTAGGGGTTGGGGAGACCCAGTACTTC.

This clone was seen just once. The chain employs TRBV12-5 and TRBJ1-2; the match to TRBD1 covers 8 bases. V was clipped by 1 base and J by 8 bases; unmatched bases: 6. The CDR3 is made up of 14 amino acids. Per germline, CDR1 LGHNT and CDR2 FRNRAP. The CDR3 protein is CASGLARGRGGYTF. CDR3 sequence (DNA): TGTGCTAGTGGTTTGGCCAGGGGGCGAGGAGGCTACACCTTC.

This sequence joins TRBV7-2 and TRBJ1-2; 7 bases fit TRBD1. Germline CDR1 reads SGHTA; CDR2 reads FQGNSA. This CDR3 comprises 16 residues. V shed 2 bases and J 4 bases; nucleotides not matched to a gene: 10. DNA of the CDR3: TGTGCCAGCAGCTTAAGACAGGGAGGCGAGATCTATGGCTACACCTTC. Protein: CASSLRQGGEIYGYTF.

The V and J genes are TRBV2 and TRBJ2-5, with no clear D. This CDR3 has 13 amino acids. Trimming left V 10 bases short and J 2 bases short, with 14 bases between. Per the germline V gene, CDR1 is SNHLY and CDR2 is FYNNEI. Here the CDR3 DNA reads TGTGCCACTAACCGGGTCGGACAAGAGACCCAGTACTTC. As protein: CATNRVGQETQYF.

The rearrangement uses TRBV9 and TRBJ2-5, with TRBD1 identical over 7 bases. V shed 0 bases and J 5 bases; nucleotides not matched to a gene: 4. The germline V gene encodes CDR1 SGDLS and CDR2 YYNGEE. The CDR3 has 14 amino acids. CDR3 sequence: CASSVEGGRETQYF. CDR3 in DNA: TGTGCCAGCAGCGTAGAAGGGGGCAGGGAGACCCAGTACTTC.

The chain links TRBV7-8 to TRBJ1-5, with D perhaps TRBD1 (6 bases). The V and J ends lost 3 bases and 3 bases respectively, with 9 bases between them. The CDR3 has 14 residues. Germline CDR1 and CDR2: SGHVS and FQNEAQ. CDR3 sequence (DNA): TGTGCCAGCAGCTTGGACAGTCTCAATCAGCCCCAGCATTTT. Translated, it gives CASSLDSLNQPQHF.

The V gene is TRBV11-3, the J gene TRBJ2-3; no firm D call. Trimming removed 0 bases from V and 2 bases from J, with 12 bases in between. There are 16 residues in the CDR3. Germline CDR1 and CDR2: SGHNT and YENEEA. CDR3 nucleotides: TGTGCCAGCAGCTTAGATATTGAGATATCCACAGATACGCAGTATTTT. It translates to CASSLDIEISTDTQYF.

The chain has TRBV15 and TRBJ1-1; 9 bases agree with TRBD1. The CDR3 spans 17 residues. CDR1 and CDR2 from the germline V gene are LNHNV and YYDKDF (reference sequence). With 2 bases clipped from V and 0 bases from J, the junction kept 7 bases outside the gene matches. The CDR3 reads CATSRPDRGPMNTEAFF. The CDR3 DNA follows: TGTGCCACCAGCAGACCGGACAGGGGCCCTATGAACACTGAAGCTTTCTTT.

This rearrangement joins TRBV10-3 to TRBJ2-3; D is possibly TRBD2 (5 bases). This CDR3 has 15 residues. With 0 bases removed from V and 0 bases from J, the gap between germline ends came to 7 bases. Germline lookup yields CDR1 ENHRY and CDR2 SYGVKD. Written as DNA, the CDR3 is TGTGCCATCAGTGAGTCGTCGGGGAGCACAGATACGCAGTATTTT. The encoded protein is CAISESSGSTDTQYF.

This chain uses TRBV6-1 with TRBJ1-2; 8 nucleotides line up with TRBD1. The V and J ends lost 7 bases and 7 bases, in that order; junction bases with no gene match: 8. Germline CDR1 reads MNHNS; CDR2 reads SASEGT. The CDR3 sequence is 13 residues long. DNA for the CDR3: TGTGCCAGCACTGACAGGGGTCGAAGTGGCTACACCTTC. This translates into CASTDRGRSGYTF.

The CDR3, as DNA: TGTGCCAGCAGCGGCCGGTCAACAGGGGCCGATGGCTACACCTTC. It is translated as CASSGRSTGADGYTF. The chain has TRBV11-3 and TRBJ1-2, with 7 bases matching TRBD1. CDR1 and CDR2 (germline): SGHNT, YENEEA. After removal of 5 bases from V and 6 bases from J, the junction contained 12 bases not matched to a gene. This CDR3 contains 15 residues.

The chain couples TRBV4-2 to TRBJ2-7, with a weak D call TRBD2 (5 bases). V shed 5 bases and J shed 0 bases, with 14 bases lying between them. The CDR3 has 15 residues. CDR1 and CDR2 from the germline V gene are LGHNA and YNFKEQ. The CDR3 loop reads CASSLSGRSSYEQYF. CDR3 DNA sequence: TGTGCCAGCAGCTTGAGCGGACGGAGCTCCTACGAGCAGTACTTC.

This chain links TRBV7-6 with TRBJ2-2; TRBD2 matches at 9 bases. Germline V gene data show CDR1 as SGHVS and CDR2 as FNYEAQ. V shed 1 base, J shed 6 bases, and the junction held 3 bases outside the gene matches. CDR3 length equals 15 residues. The CDR3 protein is CASSLGLAESGELFF. As DNA, the CDR3 is TGTGCCAGCAGCTTAGGACTAGCGGAATCCGGGGAGCTGTTTTTT.

CDR3 residues: CASREAKGLSDTGELFF. The CDR3 DNA reads TGTGCCAGTAGAGAGGCTAAGGGACTATCGGACACCGGGGAGCTGTTTTTT. The chain links TRBV19 to TRBJ2-2, with 7 nucleotides matching TRBD2. J gave up 3 bases and V 6 bases, and 13 bases lay outside the gene matches. Germline CDR1 LNHDA, CDR2 SQIVND (reference sequence). This CDR3 contains 17 residues.

This clone was counted between two and nine times. As DNA, the CDR3 is TGTGCCAGCAGTGGATTGAGGGGGGGGGAGCAGTTCTTC. Amino acid sequence: CASSGLRGGEQFF. J is TRBJ2-1 and V is TRBV6-4; tentative D call: TRBD2 (7 bases). This CDR3 contains 13 residues. V was cut by 4 bases and J by 10 bases, with 14 bases left in between. From germline, CDR1 is MRHNA and CDR2 SNTAGT.

This clone was seen many times. V is TRBV28 and J is TRBJ2-7, with D possibly TRBD2 on 6 matching bases. Germline lookup yields CDR1 MDHEN and CDR2 SYDVKM. V was cut by 5 bases and J by 6 bases, with 14 bases left in between. The CDR3 has 13 amino acids. CDR3 sequence reads: CASSKGEDGEQYF. CDR3 nucleotide sequence: TGTGCCAGCAGTAAAGGGGAGGACGGCGAGCAGTACTTC.

The chain combines TRBV7-9 with TRBJ1-2; D may be TRBD1 (6 bases). V dropped 4 bases and J dropped 1 base, with 13 bases sitting between them. The CDR3 covers 15 residues. Germline V gene sequence: CDR1 SEHNR, CDR2 FQNEAQ (reference sequence). CDR3 bases: TGTGCCAGCAGCTCCGGAGGCAGGGGTAACTATGGCTACACCTTC. Translating it yields CASSSGGRGNYGYTF.

The CDR3 bases are TGTGCCAGCAGGATGGACAGGGCTTATGGCTACACCTTC. Its protein product is CASRMDRAYGYTF. The chain combines TRBV28 with TRBJ1-2; 8 nucleotides agree with TRBD1. CDR1 is MDHEN, CDR2 SYDVKM, per germline. The CDR3 contains 13 residues. With 6 bases clipped from V and 5 bases from J, the junction kept 5 bases outside the gene matches.

The chain couples TRBV15 to TRBJ1-2, with D unresolved. This CDR3 region has 13 residues. Germline CDR1 reads LNHNV; CDR2 reads YYDKDF (reference sequence). Trimming stripped 0 bases from V and 4 bases from J, with 6 bases between. In DNA form, the CDR3 reads TGTGCCACCAGCAGAGACAGCGCCTATGGCTACACCTTC. Translated, it gives CATSRDSAYGYTF.

The chain is built from TRBV6-1 and TRBJ2-2; 9 bases fit TRBD1. CDR1 and CDR2 from the germline V gene are MNHNS and SASEGT. The CDR3 is made up of 16 amino acids. V dropped 4 bases and J dropped 1; count of bases not matched to a gene: 4. The CDR3 loop is CASSGTGARNTGELFF. The CDR3 DNA is TGTGCCAGCAGTGGGACAGGGGCAAGGAACACCGGGGAGCTGTTTTTT.

The chain links TRBV18 to TRBJ1-4, with 9 bases aligning to TRBD1. J lost 5 bases, V lost 4 bases, and 5 bases had no gene match. Germline V gives CDR1 KGHSH, CDR2 LQKENI. The CDR3 spans 15 residues. CDR3: CASSLAGTGNEKLFF. The CDR3 DNA reads as TGTGCCAGCTCACTTGCCGGGACAGGGAATGAAAAACTGTTTTTT.

This chain joins TRBV2 and TRBJ2-7; a possible D gene is TRBD1 (5 bases). Trimming left V 8 bases short and J 0 bases short, with 17 bases between. Germline V gives CDR1 SNHLY, CDR2 FYNNEI. This CDR3 is 15 amino acids long. CDR3 region: CASQTGAVLSYEQYF. For the CDR3, the DNA is TGTGCCAGCCAAACTGGGGCGGTCCTCTCCTACGAGCAGTACTTC.

The rearrangement uses TRBV2 and TRBJ1-5; D unresolved. The CDR3 contains 13 residues. The germline V gene encodes CDR1 SNHLY and CDR2 FYNNEI. V lost 10 bases and J 2 bases, leaving 12 bases between the germline ends. The CDR3 loop is CATRTEGNQPQHF. CDR3 coding DNA: TGTGCCACTCGGACGGAGGGCAATCAGCCCCAGCATTTT.

With regard to this clone: This sample also contains other DNA sequences that code for the same CDR3. This chain uses TRBV7-2 with TRBJ1-5, with D possibly matching TRBD1 (6 bases). V was cut by 5 bases and J by 4 bases, with 9 bases left in between. Germline V CDR1 and CDR2: SGHTA, FQGNSA. The CDR3 sequence is 13 residues long. CDR3 residues: CASSPRGNQPQHF. CDR3 in DNA: TGTGCCAGCAGCCCCAGGGGAAATCAGCCCCAGCATTTT.